This TCR beta chain stems from a study of blood T cell repertoires in COVID-19 (dated by TCRdb to 2018 to 2020). Describing the broader study: Samples covering the acute and convalescent phases of COVID-19 were provided by collaborators in the United States, Italy and Spain. The prospective study material was composed of cDNA or gDNA derived from T cells, B-cell-depleted T cells, or PBMCs. Deeply sampled blood TCRbeta repertoires from subjects exposed to, actively infected with, or recovered from COVID-19 were included in the dataset. The repertoires were released in a freely available public database intended as a resource for research on the immune response to SARS-CoV-2. The samples were drawn from the first 160 participants of the ongoing ImmuneRACE study and from 950 to 1,500 subjects provided by 6 global collaborators. Nearly every sample came with metadata listing a de-identified subject ID, COVID-19 status, age in years and sex. Where available, HLA class I and class II types were taken from metadata supplied by the sample provider and were not determined by assay-based typing. What the work shows at the level of the full study, not this receptor alone: The amount of clinical and demographic metadata varied by source and participant and was provided uncurated.

Each collaborating institution followed its own protocols to collect whole blood in K2EDTA tubes. For TCRbeta analysis, collaborators shipped samples as frozen whole blood, isolated PBMCs, or DNA extracted from either of those sample types. TCRbeta CDR3 regions were amplified from genomic DNA by means of the immunoSEQ Assay, a bias-controlled multiplex PCR. The authors' pipeline ran thus. The number of nucleated cells in each sample was estimated by amplification of reference gene primers within the assay. Sequence reads were collapsed and filtered to measure the absolute abundance of every unique TCRbeta CDR3 rearrangement. For each sample, productive Simpson clonality was calculated as the square root of Simpson's diversity index across productive rearrangements. In TCRdb, the immuneACCESS table is reduced to in-frame sequences with V and J assigned. These tables do not hold every clone; where another copy was compared, an unresolved V gene accounts for under half, and the others remain unexplained. D and trimming come from the DNA, and the V and J calls and clone size come from that table. Across this sample there are tens of thousands of clones, with roughly 90% seen only once. The ten largest clones represent more than 10% of the sample.

The germline V gene specifies SGHRS as CDR1 and YFSETQ as CDR2. V and J are trimmed by 0 bases and 8 bases, and the gene matches miss 10 bases of the junction. From cysteine to phenylalanine, the CDR3 is 16 amino acids long. The DNA shown is the 48-base CDR3, in frame from base 1. A remark on this clone: This receptor's antigen is unknown. Qualities for individual bases were not recorded, and no much larger clone is one base off.

This TCR was recovered from a human donor in a cohort sampled during active COVID-19. The chain is made from TRBV5-1 and TRBJ2-1, and 8 junctional nucleotides match TRBD2. The sample comprised peripheral blood. The DNA sequence is TGCGCCAGCAGCTTGGGGCTAGCGGGCAAGAAGGATGAGCAGTTCTTC. Its product reads: CASSLGLAGKKDEQFF.